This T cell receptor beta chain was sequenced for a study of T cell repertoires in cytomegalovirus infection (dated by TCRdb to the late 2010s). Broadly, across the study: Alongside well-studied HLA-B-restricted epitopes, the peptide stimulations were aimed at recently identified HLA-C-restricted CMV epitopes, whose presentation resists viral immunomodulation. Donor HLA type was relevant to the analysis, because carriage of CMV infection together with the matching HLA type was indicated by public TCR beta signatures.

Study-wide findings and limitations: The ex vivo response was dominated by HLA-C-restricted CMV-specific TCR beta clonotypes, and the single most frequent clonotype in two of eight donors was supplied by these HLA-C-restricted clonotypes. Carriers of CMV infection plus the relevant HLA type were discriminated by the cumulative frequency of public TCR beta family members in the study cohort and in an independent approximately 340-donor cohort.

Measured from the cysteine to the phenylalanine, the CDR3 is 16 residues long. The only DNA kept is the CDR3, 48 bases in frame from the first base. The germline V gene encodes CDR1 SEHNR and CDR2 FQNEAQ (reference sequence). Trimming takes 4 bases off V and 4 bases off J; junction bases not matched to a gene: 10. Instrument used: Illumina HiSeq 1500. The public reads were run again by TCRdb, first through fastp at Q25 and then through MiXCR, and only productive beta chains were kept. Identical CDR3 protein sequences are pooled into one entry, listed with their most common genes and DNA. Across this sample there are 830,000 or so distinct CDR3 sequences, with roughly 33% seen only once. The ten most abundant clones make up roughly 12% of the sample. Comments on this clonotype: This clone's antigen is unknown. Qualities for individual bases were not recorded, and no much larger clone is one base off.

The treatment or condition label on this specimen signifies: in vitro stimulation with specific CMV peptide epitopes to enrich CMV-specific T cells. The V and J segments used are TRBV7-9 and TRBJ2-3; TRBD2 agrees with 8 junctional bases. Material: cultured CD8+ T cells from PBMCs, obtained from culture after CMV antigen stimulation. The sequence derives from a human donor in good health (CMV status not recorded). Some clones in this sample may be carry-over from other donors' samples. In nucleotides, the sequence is TGTGCCAGCAGCTCTTTTAGCGGGGACGGGGCAGATACGCAGTATTTT. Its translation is CASSSFSGDGADTQYF.